These T cell receptor beta chains were read from a single sample in a study of blood T cell repertoires in COVID-19. TCRdb's table, derived via immunoSEQ multiplex PCR, lists solely in-frame clones and lacks some. The data show nearly 65,000 clones, 84% seen once. Specimen: peripheral blood. The source of these receptors is a human donor in a cohort sampled during active COVID-19. CDR3s include the opening cysteine and the closing phenylalanine or tryptophan. The D gene is left open where the match is weak. Some rows have no size entry. The others give once, few or many, or a class for an expanded clone.

cdr3_aa cdr3_nt d_call j_call clone_size v_call
CASSHRDRYNEQFF TGTGCCAGTAGTCACCGGGACAGATACAATGAGCAGTTCTTC TRBD1 TRBJ2-1 NA TRBV19
CASSVGDSFTDTQYF TGTGCCAGCAGCGTAGGGGACAGCTTCACAGATACGCAGTATTTT TRBD1 TRBJ2-3 NA TRBV9
CASSQRHRGTYEQYF TGTGCCAGCAGCCAACGGCACAGGGGGACCTACGAGCAGTACTTC TRBD1 TRBJ2-7 NA TRBV3-1/TRBV3-2
CASSLGTGVNEQFF TGTGCCAGCAGTTTAGGGACAGGGGTTAATGAGCAGTTCTTC TRBD1 TRBJ2-1 NA TRBV27
CASSRTSGSYEQYF TGTGCCAGCAGCCGGACTAGCGGCTCCTACGAGCAGTACTTC TRBD2 TRBJ2-7 few TRBV7-9
CAWRSGGGNEQFF TGTGCCTGGCGGTCGGGGGGAGGTAATGAGCAGTTCTTC TRBD2 TRBJ2-1 NA TRBV30
CASSGQISGANVLTF TGTGCCAGCAGCGGACAGATCTCTGGGGCCAACGTCCTGACTTTC NA TRBJ2-6 NA TRBV2
CASSRGDEQFF TGTGCCAGCTCGCGGGGTGATGAGCAGTTCTTC NA TRBJ2-1 once TRBV18
CASSPTVVSQPQHF TGTGCCAGCAGCCCCACGGTGGTGAGTCAGCCCCAGCATTTT NA TRBJ1-5 NA TRBV11-2
CASSSMDRGDYNEQFF TGTGCCAGCAGCTCCATGGACAGGGGGGATTACAATGAGCAGTTCTTC TRBD1 TRBJ2-1 NA TRBV7-9
CASSLDPGFNEKLFF TGTGCCAGCAGCTTAGATCCAGGTTTTAATGAAAAACTGTTTTTT NA TRBJ1-4 NA TRBV7-9
CASSVGGGTHEQFF TGTGCCAGCAGCGTAGGGGGAGGTACCCATGAGCAGTTCTTC NA TRBJ2-1 NA TRBV9
CASSVGPYGYTF TGTGCCAGCAGCGTAGGGCCTTATGGCTACACCTTC NA TRBJ1-2 NA TRBV9
CASSPPGALQETQYF TGTGCCAGCAGTCCCCCAGGGGCCTTACAAGAGACCCAGTACTTC NA TRBJ2-5 NA TRBV25-1
CASSEGVRQPQHF TGTGCCAGCAGTGAAGGGGTGCGGCAGCCCCAGCATTTT NA TRBJ1-5 NA TRBV6-1
CASSRTGLAGKFF TGTGCCAGCAGCCGAACTGGACTAGCGGGAAAGTTCTTC TRBD2 TRBJ2-1 NA TRBV7-9
CASSVVEGANTEAFF TGTGCCAGCAGCGTAGTCGAGGGTGCGAACACTGAAGCTTTCTTT NA TRBJ1-1 NA TRBV9
CASGLRWTGEIYNEQFF TGTGCCAGCGGTCTTCGCTGGACGGGAGAGATCTACAATGAGCAGTTCTTC NA TRBJ2-1 NA TRBV27
CASSGTGINEQYF TGTGCCAGTTCTGGGACAGGGATAAACGAGCAGTACTTC TRBD1 TRBJ2-7 once TRBV19
CASSFTSGGLNEQFF TGTGCCAGCAGTTTCACTAGCGGGGGGTTGAATGAGCAGTTCTTC TRBD2 TRBJ2-1 few TRBV6-5
CASRQGSYGYTF TGCGCCAGCAGACAGGGAAGCTATGGCTACACCTTC NA TRBJ1-2 NA TRBV5-1
CAWSIDMNTEAFF TGTGCCTGGAGTATAGACATGAACACTGAAGCTTTCTTT NA TRBJ1-1 NA TRBV30
CASTSGGSYNEQFF TGTGCCAGCACTTCCGGTGGTTCCTACAATGAGCAGTTCTTC NA TRBJ2-1 NA TRBV5-4
CASSTGTGGVWVNTEAFF TGCGCCAGCAGTACCGGGACAGGGGGTGTTTGGGTGAACACTGAAGCTTTCTTT TRBD1 TRBJ1-1 NA TRBV4-3
CASSQDWAGVRSYEQYF TGTGCCAGCAGCCAAGATTGGGCAGGGGTTAGATCCTACGAGCAGTACTTC NA TRBJ2-7 NA TRBV3-1/TRBV3-2
CASSPDAGLAGGYNEQFF TGTGCCAGCAGCCCGGACGCGGGACTAGCGGGGGGTTACAATGAGCAGTTCTTC TRBD2 TRBJ2-1 NA TRBV11-2
CASSQNSYNEQFF TGTGCCAGCAGCCAAAACAGCTACAATGAGCAGTTCTTC NA TRBJ2-1 NA TRBV6-2/TRBV6-3
CASRLVTGKNFYKTNQPQHF TGTGCAAGTCGCTTAGTGACAGGGAAAAACTTTTATAAAACGAATCAGCCCCAGCATTTT NA TRBJ1-5 few TRBV12-2
CASSLGARENTEAFF TGTGCCAGCAGCTTAGGGGCCAGGGAGAACACTGAAGCTTTCTTT NA TRBJ1-1 once TRBV7-8
CASSLRGNYGYTF TGTGCCAGCAGCTTGCGGGGGAACTATGGCTACACCTTC NA TRBJ1-2 NA TRBV5-6
CARVGTGRETQYF TGTGCCAGGGTGGGGACAGGAAGGGAGACCCAGTACTTC TRBD1 TRBJ2-5 NA TRBV3-1/TRBV3-2
CASSSLGGALDTQYF TGTGCCAGCAGCTCGCTCGGGGGGGCACTAGATACGCAGTATTTT TRBD2 TRBJ2-3 few TRBV7-3
CASSYSGPSGPPDTQYF TGTGCCAGCAGTTACTCCGGTCCTAGCGGCCCCCCAGATACGCAGTATTTT TRBD2 TRBJ2-3 NA TRBV6-2/TRBV6-3
CASSPTVSYEQYF TGTGCCAGCAGCCCGACAGTCTCCTACGAGCAGTACTTC NA TRBJ2-7 NA TRBV5-4
CASSLASLAGPFTDTQYF TGTGCCAGCAGCTTGGCCAGCCTAGCGGGGCCCTTCACAGATACGCAGTATTTT TRBD2 TRBJ2-3 NA TRBV5-4
CASRPTSGGSSYNEQFF TGTGCCAGCAGACCCACTAGCGGGGGTAGCTCCTACAATGAGCAGTTCTTC TRBD2 TRBJ2-1 NA TRBV11-2
CASSEGLPPYEQYF TGTGCCAGCAGTGAGGGCCTCCCCCCCTACGAGCAGTACTTC NA TRBJ2-7 NA TRBV6-2/TRBV6-3
CASSLGLLYEQYF TGTGCCAGCAGCTTAGGCCTCCTTTACGAGCAGTACTTC NA TRBJ2-7 NA TRBV13
CATSSTGNTIYF TGTGCCACCAGTAGCACTGGAAACACCATATATTTT NA TRBJ1-3 NA TRBV24-1
CATSRDQGSSYEQYF TGTGCCACCAGCAGAGATCAGGGGAGCTCCTACGAGCAGTACTTC NA TRBJ2-7 NA TRBV15
CASSPQTEGGDGYTF TGTGCCAGTAGTCCCCAAACTGAGGGCGGGGATGGCTACACCTTC NA TRBJ1-2 NA TRBV19
CASSQDGSGAWEQYF TGCGCCAGCAGCCAAGACGGAAGCGGGGCGTGGGAGCAGTACTTC TRBD2 TRBJ2-7 NA TRBV4-1
CASSEGWTHKAYEQYF TGTGCCAGCAGTGAAGGTTGGACTCATAAGGCCTACGAGCAGTACTTC NA TRBJ2-7 NA TRBV6-1
CATADWAGELFF TGTGCCACGGCGGATTGGGCCGGGGAGCTGTTTTTT NA TRBJ2-2 NA TRBV11-2
CASSPQGGGNQPQHF TGTGCCAGCAGTCCTCAGGGTGGAGGCAATCAGCCCCAGCATTTT NA TRBJ1-5 few TRBV25-1
CASSLSRGSYNEQFF TGTGCCAGCAGCTTATCTCGCGGCTCCTACAATGAGCAGTTCTTC NA TRBJ2-1 NA TRBV7-9
CASSYGAKPYEQYF TGTGCCAGCAGTTACGGGGCCAAACCTTACGAGCAGTACTTC NA TRBJ2-7 NA TRBV6-2/TRBV6-3
CASTPLGSNQPQHF TGTGCCAGCACCCCGCTCGGGAGCAATCAGCCCCAGCATTTT NA TRBJ1-5 NA TRBV27
CASSNPTSPRTNPYEQYF TGTGCCAGCAGTAACCCGACTAGCCCCAGGACTAACCCCTACGAGCAGTACTTC TRBD2 TRBJ2-7 once TRBV6-2/TRBV6-3
CASSFRGSQETQYF TGTGCCAGCAGCTTTCGTGGGAGTCAAGAGACCCAGTACTTC NA TRBJ2-5 NA TRBV5-4
CASDRNTEAFF TGTGCCAGTGACAGGAACACTGAAGCTTTCTTT NA TRBJ1-1 NA TRBV2
CASSQGSVETNEKLFF TGTGCCAGCAGCCAGGGTTCGGTGGAGACTAATGAAAAACTGTTTTTT NA TRBJ1-4 NA TRBV3-1/TRBV3-2
CASSPNQGLGNTIYF TGTGCCAGCAGCCCAAATCAGGGATTAGGAAACACCATATATTTT NA TRBJ1-3 NA TRBV5-6
CAWSGVIPLDTGELFF TGTGCCTGGAGTGGGGTAATCCCCCTAGACACCGGGGAGCTGTTTTTT NA TRBJ2-2 NA TRBV30
CASSQDRQGAGSPLHF TGTGCCAGCAGCCAAGATCGGCAGGGGGCAGGATCACCCCTCCACTTT TRBD1 TRBJ1-6 NA TRBV4-2
CASSRTWGQGTAGYGYTF TGTGCCAGCAGCCGGACATGGGGACAGGGGACCGCTGGCTATGGCTACACCTTC TRBD1 TRBJ1-2 NA TRBV13
CASSPRDRGRSGYTF TGTGCCAGCAGCCCGAGGGACAGGGGGCGGAGTGGCTACACCTTC TRBD1 TRBJ1-2 NA TRBV11-1